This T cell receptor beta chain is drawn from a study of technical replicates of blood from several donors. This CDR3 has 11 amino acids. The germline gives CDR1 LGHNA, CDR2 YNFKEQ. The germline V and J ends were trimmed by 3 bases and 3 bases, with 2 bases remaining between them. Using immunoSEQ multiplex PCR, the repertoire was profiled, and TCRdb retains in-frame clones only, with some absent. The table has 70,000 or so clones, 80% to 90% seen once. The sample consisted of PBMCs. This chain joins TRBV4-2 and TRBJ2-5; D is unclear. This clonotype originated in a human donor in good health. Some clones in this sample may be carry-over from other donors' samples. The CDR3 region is CASSHKETQYF. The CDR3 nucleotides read TGTGCCAGCAGCCACAAAGAGACCCAGTACTTC.